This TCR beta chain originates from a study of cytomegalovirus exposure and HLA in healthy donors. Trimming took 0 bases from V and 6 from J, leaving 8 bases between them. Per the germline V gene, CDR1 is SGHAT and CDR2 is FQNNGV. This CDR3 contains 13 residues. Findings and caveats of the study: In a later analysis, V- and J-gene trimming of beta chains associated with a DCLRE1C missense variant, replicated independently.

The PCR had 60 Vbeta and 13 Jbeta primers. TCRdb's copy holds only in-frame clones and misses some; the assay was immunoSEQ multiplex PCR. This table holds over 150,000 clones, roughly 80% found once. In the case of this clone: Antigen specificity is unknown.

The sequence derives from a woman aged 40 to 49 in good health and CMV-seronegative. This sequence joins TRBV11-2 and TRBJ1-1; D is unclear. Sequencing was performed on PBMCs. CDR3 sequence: CASSLDLGAEAFF. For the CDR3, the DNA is TGTGCCAGCAGCTTAGATTTGGGAGCTGAAGCTTTCTTT. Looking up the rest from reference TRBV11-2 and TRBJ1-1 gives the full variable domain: EAGVAQSPRYKIIEKRQSVAFWCNPISGHATLYWYQQILGQGPKLLIQFQNNGVVDDSQLPKDRFSAERLKGVDSTLKIQPAKLEDSAVYLCASSLDLGAEAFFGQGTRLTVV.